This is a list of T cell receptor beta chains from one sample in a study of blood T cell repertoires in COVID-19. TCRdb keeps only in-frame clones here, not all; method: immunoSEQ multiplex PCR. The profile shows 150,000 to 200,000 clones, roughly 88% of them singletons. The sample comprised PBMCs or T cells enriched from blood (not recorded which). All receptors come from a man aged 65 to 85 who had been exposed to COVID-19. The CDR3 runs from the conserved cysteine through the conserved F or W. D genes are given only for firm matches. Clone size, where shown, is once, few, many, or a class for clones that have expanded.

NA,TRBJ1-1,TRBV25-1,NA,TGTGCCAGCAGTGAACCAGGATCTCCCGAAGCTTTCTTT,CASSEPGSPEAFF
NA,TRBJ1-2,TRBV7-2,NA,TGTGCCAGCAGCTTACCGGCAGCGTCCCTCTATGGCTACACCTTC,CASSLPAASLYGYTF
NA,TRBJ1-2,TRBV29-1,TRBD1,TGCAGCGTTTTGACAGGGGGCGTCTATGGCTACACCTTC,CSVLTGGVYGYTF
NA,TRBJ1-1,TRBV28,NA,TGTGCCAGCAGGGGACACCTGAACACTGAAGCTTTCTTT,CASRGHLNTEAFF
NA,TRBJ1-1,TRBV29-1,NA,TGCAGCGTTGGGCAGAACACTGAAGCTTTCTTT,CSVGQNTEAFF
NA,TRBJ1-1,TRBV19,NA,TGTGCCAGTAGTATGACAGCGAACACTGAAGCTTTCTTT,CASSMTANTEAFF
NA,TRBJ1-1,TRBV7-9,NA,TGTGCCAGCAGCGCGGGACTGGCAATGGTTACTGAAGCTTTCTTT,CASSAGLAMVTEAFF
NA,TRBJ1-5,TRBV6-9,NA,TGTGCCAGCAGAACAGTTGGGCCCCAGCATTTT,CASRTVGPQHF
few,TRBJ1-1,TRBV29-1,NA,TGCAGCGTTGAAGACAGGGTGAACACTGAAGCTTTCTTT,CSVEDRVNTEAFF
NA,TRBJ2-3,TRBV19,NA,TGTGCCAGTAGTATTGGCCCAGGCACAGATACGCAGTATTTT,CASSIGPGTDTQYF
once,TRBJ1-4,TRBV29-1,TRBD1,TGCAGCGTGATCGACGCGGGACAGGAAGGGAAGAAACTGTTTTTT,CSVIDAGQEGKKLFF
NA,TRBJ1-1,TRBV19,NA,TGTGCCAGTATCCCTTGGGGGGAAACTGAAGCTTTCTTT,CASIPWGETEAFF
NA,TRBJ1-1,TRBV11-2,NA,TGTGCCAGCAGCTTAGAGCGGGTAAGGCCGGAGACTGAAGCTTTCTTT,CASSLERVRPETEAFF
NA,TRBJ2-1,TRBV5-1,NA,TGCGCCAGCAGCCGGGTGTCCCGGTCCTACAATGAGCAGTTCTTC,CASSRVSRSYNEQFF
NA,TRBJ2-1,TRBV2,TRBD2,TGTGCCAGCAGTGCCCAGCGGGGGGGCGTTGAGCAGTTCTTC,CASSAQRGGVEQFF
NA,TRBJ1-1,TRBV11-3,NA,TGTGCCAGCAGCCCAAACCCAGGGGAAGCAGCTTTCTTT,CASSPNPGEAAFF
NA,TRBJ1-5,TRBV6-2/TRBV6-3,NA,TGTGCCAGCAGTTACTCGACGGGGCCCCAGCATTTT,CASSYSTGPQHF
NA,TRBJ1-2,TRBV5-1,NA,TGCGCCAGCAGCCCCCAAGGCGGTGGATATGGCTACACCTTC,CASSPQGGGYGYTF
few,TRBJ1-4,TRBV30,NA,TGTGCCTGGAGTGTGGGTGTCGGGGAAAAACTGTTTTTT,CAWSVGVGEKLFF
NA,TRBJ1-1,TRBV7-3,NA,TGTGCCAGCAGCTCCCAGGGGACCACTGAAGCTTTCTTT,CASSSQGTTEAFF
NA,TRBJ2-2,TRBV12-3/TRBV12-4,NA,TGTGCCAGCAGTGGGCAGGGCAAGCTGTTTTTT,CASSGQGKLFF
NA,TRBJ2-5,TRBV7-2,TRBD1,TGTGCCAGCAGCACAGGGACAGGGTGGAGAGAGACCCAGTACTTC,CASSTGTGWRETQYF
NA,TRBJ2-7,TRBV6-2/TRBV6-3,TRBD1,TGTGCCAGCAGTCAGACAGGGAGTCCCTACGAGCAGTACTTC,CASSQTGSPYEQYF
NA,TRBJ1-2,TRBV2,TRBD1,TGTGCCAGCAGTGTACAGGGGAACTATGGCTACACCTTC,CASSVQGNYGYTF
NA,TRBJ1-2,TRBV12-3/TRBV12-4,NA,TGTGCCAGCAGTTTATCGGTATATGGCTACACCTTC,CASSLSVYGYTF
NA,TRBJ2-7,TRBV10-3,NA,TGTGCCATCAGGGTCGGGGGATCGGACGAGCAGTACTTC,CAIRVGGSDEQYF
NA,TRBJ2-1,TRBV11-2,TRBD1,TGTGCCAGCAGCCCTGGGATGACAGGGGGCTTTCGAGCGTTCTTC,CASSPGMTGGFRAFF